A single sample gave rise to the 13 T cell receptor beta chains below, sequenced in a study of blood T cell repertoires in COVID-19. Using immunoSEQ multiplex PCR, the repertoire was profiled, and TCRdb retains in-frame clones only, with some absent. This sample has fewer than 100,000 clones; around 79% occur once, and the top ten carry approximately 25%. The specimen was peripheral blood. These TCRs come from a human donor in a cohort sampled during active COVID-19.

The rearrangement uses TRBV7-8 and TRBJ2-7, with 8 bases identical to TRBD1. Germline V gene sequence: CDR1 SGHVS, CDR2 FQNEAQ. This CDR3 comprises 15 residues. Germline trimming cut 3 bases from V and 2 bases from J; bases unmatched to any gene: 6. The CDR3 here is CASSFSTGGPYEQYF. The CDR3 bases are TGTGCCAGCAGCTTTAGTACAGGGGGGCCCTACGAGCAGTACTTC. The full variable domain, completed using reference TRBV7-8 and TRBJ2-7, is GAGVSQSPRYKVAKRGQDVALRCDPISGHVSLFWYQQALGQGPEFLTYFQNEAQLDKSGLPSDRFFAERPEGSVSTLKIQRTQQEDSAVYLCASSFSTGGPYEQYFGPGTRLTVT.

The rearrangement uses TRBV19 and TRBJ2-6, with D tentatively TRBD1 (6 bases). The CDR3 has 16 residues. Germline lookup yields CDR1 LNHDA and CDR2 SQIVND (reference sequence). The germline V and J ends were trimmed by 1 base and 3 bases, with 10 bases remaining between them. The CDR3 loop is CASSIAGGGGANVLTF. The CDR3 region has the DNA TGTGCCAGTAGTATAGCTGGGGGCGGTGGGGCCAACGTCCTGACTTTC.

CDR3 region: CASSPRFSGGSDTEAFF. DNA of the CDR3: TGTGCCAGCAGTCCCCGTTTCTCAGGGGGATCGGACACTGAAGCTTTCTTT. The chain joins TRBV27 to TRBJ1-1; 7 nucleotides line up with TRBD1. CDR1 is MNHEY, CDR2 SMNVEV, per germline (reference sequence). J was trimmed by 3 bases and V by 5 bases; bases with no gene match: 15. This CDR3 has 17 residues.

This rearrangement joins TRBV5-1 to TRBJ2-7, with a weak D call TRBD2 (6 bases). This CDR3 has 13 amino acids. Deletions cut 4 bases from V and 1 base from J, with 9 bases between. Germline V gene lookup returns CDR1 SGHRS and CDR2 YFSETQ. This CDR3 is CASSRDWSYEQYF. The DNA of the CDR3 is TGCGCCAGCAGCCGGGACTGGTCCTACGAGCAGTACTTC.

DNA of the CDR3: TGTGCCAGTAGTGACAAAGCGGGAGCGGAGTACGAGCAGTACTTC. Translated: CASSDKAGAEYEQYF. The chain has TRBV19 and TRBJ2-7, with 8 nucleotides matching TRBD2. The CDR3 length is 15 residues. Germline V gives CDR1 LNHDA, CDR2 SQIVND (reference sequence). J was trimmed by 4 bases and V by 5 bases; bases with no gene match: 10.

The chain carries TRBV7-2 and TRBJ1-5, with 9 positions matching TRBD1. CDR1 and CDR2 (germline): SGHTA, FQGNSA. The CDR3 sequence is 14 residues long. Trimming cost V 5 bases and J 3 bases; bases outside gene matches: 2. Here the CDR3 DNA reads TGTGCCAGCAGCCGGACAGGGGCCAATCAGCCCCAGCATTTT. Its translation: CASSRTGANQPQHF.

The V gene is TRBV5-1, the J gene TRBJ1-1; TRBD1 agrees at 8 bases. CDR1 and CDR2 from the germline V gene are SGHRS and YFSETQ. The V gene end was trimmed by 4 bases and the J gene end by 2 bases; junction bases not matched to a gene: 7. This CDR3 spans 15 amino acids. The CDR3 is CASSLLGQGNTEAFF. The CDR3 DNA sequence: TGCGCCAGCAGCCTCCTCGGACAGGGCAACACTGAAGCTTTCTTT.

The chain has TRBV25-1 and TRBJ1-1; D may be TRBD1 (5 bases). The germline V gene has CDR1 MGHDK and CDR2 SYGVNS. The CDR3 has 16 residues. Deletions cut 3 bases from V and 1 base from J, with 15 bases between. In DNA, the CDR3 is TGTGCCAGCAGTGATGGGAGGAGGGGCTCGAACACTGAAGCTTTCTTT. This gives the protein CASSDGRRGSNTEAFF.

This rearrangement joins TRBV7-8 to TRBJ2-5; 13 positions agree with TRBD2. Germline-derived CDR1 and CDR2 are SGHVS and FQNEAQ. CDR3 length: 16 residues. The trim removed 5 bases at V and 9 bases at J, leaving 12 bases unmatched. The CDR3 reads CASSPRTSGRQGAQYF. The CDR3 DNA is TGTGCCAGCAGCCCGCGGACTAGCGGGAGACAAGGGGCCCAGTACTTC.

The chain recombines TRBV6-5 with TRBJ2-7, with D perhaps matching TRBD2 (6 bases). The germline V gene encodes CDR1 MNHEY and CDR2 SVGAGI. Trimming left V 0 bases short and J 4 bases short, with 10 bases between. The CDR3 has 14 residues. CDR3 sequence (DNA): TGTGCCAGCAGTTACTCGCTGGGGGGTTACGAGCAGTACTTC. This encodes CASSYSLGGYEQYF.

The table lists this clone with a few counts. V usage is TRBV28 and J usage is TRBJ2-7, with a weak D call TRBD1 (6 bases). The CDR3 is 15 residues long. The V end was cut by 4 bases, the J end by 1 base, with 14 bases between. The germline V gene encodes CDR1 MDHEN and CDR2 SYDVKM. The CDR3 sequence: CASSSPWGQSYEQYF. The CDR3 DNA follows: TGTGCCAGCAGTTCCCCTTGGGGGCAGTCCTACGAGCAGTACTTC.

The rearrangement links TRBV19 to TRBJ2-5; 8 bases are a match to TRBD2. The CDR3 is 15 residues long. Trimming took 3 bases from V and 5 from J; bases not matched to a gene: 8. Germline V CDR1 and CDR2: LNHDA, SQIVND (reference sequence). The CDR3 is CASSMRAGVRETQYF. The CDR3 coding sequence is TGTGCCAGTAGTATGCGAGCGGGAGTTCGGGAGACCCAGTACTTC.

The chain combines TRBV11-3 with TRBJ2-1; D is undetermined. CDR3 length: 12 amino acids. V was pared by 5 bases and J by 6 bases, with 8 bases between. The germline gives CDR1 SGHNT, CDR2 YENEEA. The CDR3 reads CASSPQSNEQFF. CDR3 coding DNA: TGTGCCAGCAGCCCACAAAGCAATGAGCAGTTCTTC. The entire variable domain, with the rest obtained from reference TRBV11-3 and TRBJ2-1, is as follows: EAGVVQSPRYKIIEKKQPVAFWCNPISGHNTLYWYLQNLGQGPELLIRYENEEAVDDSQLPKDRFSAERLKGVDSTLKIQPAELGDSAVYLCASSPQSNEQFFGPGTRLTVL.